One sample yielded the 25 T cell receptor beta chains listed below, sequenced in a study of blood T cell repertoires in COVID-19. The repertoire was sequenced with immunoSEQ multiplex PCR; TCRdb's copy has only in-frame clones and lacks some. The sample records 150,000 to 200,000 clones, about 90% being singletons. Sequencing was carried out using peripheral blood. The receptors derive from a woman aged 55-70 years with COVID-19, enrolled during active disease.

The chain joins TRBV3-1 (or the pseudogene TRBV3-2) to TRBJ1-5; the D gene is possibly TRBD1 (6 bases). Trimming shortened V by 1 base and J by 1 base, and 14 bases separated the two germline ends. This CDR3 is 17 amino acids long. Germline loops: CDR1 LGHDT, CDR2 YNNKEL (reference sequence). CDR3 sequence reads: CASSQGTNRESNQPQHF. The CDR3 DNA reads as TGTGCCAGCAGCCAAGGGACCAACAGGGAGAGCAATCAGCCCCAGCATTTT.

V usage is TRBV7-3 and J usage is TRBJ2-7; 10 nucleotides line up with TRBD1. The CDR3 has 12 residues. V was clipped by 5 bases and J by 5 bases; unmatched bases: 0. Germline lookup yields CDR1 SGHTA and CDR2 FQGTGA. CDR3 protein: CASSGTGDEQYF. The CDR3 DNA reads as TGTGCCAGCAGCGGGACAGGGGACGAGCAGTACTTC.

This chain uses TRBV5-1 with TRBJ2-2, with 9 nucleotides matching TRBD1. The ends lost 4 bases at V and 4 bases at J; junction bases unmatched: 8. The CDR3 loop spans 16 amino acids. Germline CDR1 is SGHRS and CDR2 is YFSETQ. CDR3 nucleotide sequence: TGCGCCAGCAGCCTAACTCCGGGACAGGGCACCGGGGAGCTGTTTTTT. It is translated as CASSLTPGQGTGELFF. The full variable domain, its missing parts supplied by reference TRBV5-1 and TRBJ2-2, is KAGVTQTPRYLIKTRGQQVTLSCSPISGHRSVSWYQQTPGQGLQFLFEYFSETQRNKGNFPGRFSGRQFSNSRSEMNVSTLELGDSALYLCASSLTPGQGTGELFFGEGSRLTVL.

In its sample, this clone was seen once. The chain links TRBV10-1 to TRBJ2-7; D remains unclear. This CDR3 is 15 amino acids long. The V and J ends lost 0 bases and 2 bases respectively, with 11 bases between them. The V gene's germline CDR1 is WNHNN and CDR2 SYGVQD (reference sequence). The CDR3 bases are TGCGCCAGCAGTGAGTCGAGGCCACGCCCCTACGAGCAGTACTTC. It is translated as CASSESRPRPYEQYF.

The V call is TRBV19, the J call TRBJ1-5; perhaps TRBD1 as D (5 bases). Trimming removed 4 bases from V and 7 bases from J, with 8 bases in between. Germline values: CDR1 LNHDA, CDR2 SQIVND (reference sequence). The CDR3 length is 12 residues. CDR3 nucleotides: TGTGCCAGTAGTAAGGGGCGGCAGCCCCAGCATTTT. Amino acids: CASSKGRQPQHF.

This CDR3 is CASSRQGPFYEQYF. The CDR3 nucleotides read TGTGCCAGCAGTCGACAGGGGCCCTTCTACGAGCAGTACTTC. J is TRBJ2-7 and V is TRBV6-5; 8 nucleotides agree with TRBD1. CDR3 length: 14 residues. Germline-derived CDR1 and CDR2 are MNHEY and SVGAGI. With 5 bases clipped from V and 3 bases from J, the junction kept 6 bases outside the gene matches.

This chain uses TRBV30 with TRBJ2-7; D may be TRBD2 (6 bases). CDR1 GTSNPN and CDR2 SVGIG come from the germline V gene (reference sequence). The length of the CDR3 is 14 residues. Between the trimmed V and J ends, which lost 3 bases and 7 bases, there was a span of 19 bases. The CDR3 sequence is CAWRMGGASLEQYF. The CDR3 DNA reads TGTGCCTGGAGGATGGGGGGAGCGTCGTTGGAGCAGTACTTC.

The V gene is TRBV18, the J gene TRBJ2-4, with D possibly TRBD2 on 5 matching bases. V was pared by 1 base and J by 0 bases, with 7 bases between. Looked up from germline, CDR1 is KGHSH and CDR2 is LQKENI. This CDR3 has 15 residues. This CDR3 reads CASSPRTVAKNIQYF. CDR3 nucleotides: TGTGCCAGCTCACCACGGACTGTAGCCAAAAACATTCAGTACTTC.

This clone was recorded once. The chain combines TRBV9 with TRBJ2-1; D is perhaps TRBD2 (6 bases). CDR3 length: 15 residues. Per the germline V gene, CDR1 is SGDLS and CDR2 is YYNGEE. Trimming removed 7 bases from V and 6 bases from J, with 20 bases in between. As DNA, the CDR3 is TGTGCCAGCGGTGGAGCATACCTGGGAGGCAATGAGCAGTTCTTC. Amino acid sequence: CASGGAYLGGNEQFF.

The chain links TRBV5-5 to TRBJ1-5; D remains ambiguous. Trimming removed 0 bases from V and 1 base from J, with 11 bases in between. CDR1 is SGHKS, CDR2 YYEKEE, per germline (reference sequence). There are 16 residues in the CDR3. CDR3 bases: TGTGCCAGCAGCTTGGGCAGCGCCCGGAGCAATCAGCCCCAGCATTTT. Its protein is CASSLGSARSNQPQHF.

The chain couples TRBV29-1 to TRBJ1-2; D gene unclear. The CDR3 is made up of 11 amino acids. V lost 4 bases, J lost 3 bases, and 6 bases lay in between. Germline loops: CDR1 SQVTM, CDR2 ANQGSEA. In DNA form, the CDR3 reads TGCAGCGTTGGTCTTTACTATGGCTACACCTTC. Its protein is CSVGLYYGYTF. Using reference TRBV29-1 and TRBJ1-2 for the parts outside the CDR3, the full variable domain is SAVISQKPSRDICQRGTSLTIQCQVDSQVTMMFWYRQQPGQSLTLIATANQGSEATYESGFVIDKFPISRPNLTFSTLTVSNMSPEDSSIYLCSVGLYYGYTFGSGTRLTVV.

Here the CDR3 reads CSAPGLAELFF. The DNA for the CDR3 is TGCAGTGCCCCCGGACTAGCAGAGTTGTTCTTC. The gene calls are TRBV20-1 and TRBJ2-1; TRBD2 matches 8 bases. Germline CDR1 DFQATT, CDR2 SNEGSKA (reference sequence). The CDR3 is 11 residues long. The V segment lost 6 bases and the J segment 15 bases; nucleotides outside the gene matches: 10.

The chain has TRBV30 and TRBJ2-7; no clear D gene. Germline values: CDR1 GTSNPN, CDR2 SVGIG (reference sequence). The V gene lost 1 base and the J gene lost 3 bases, with 4 bases spanning the gap. The CDR3 is 11 residues long. CDR3: CAWSAVYEQYF. The CDR3 region has the DNA TGTGCCTGGAGTGCGGTCTACGAGCAGTACTTC.

The rearrangement links TRBV18 to TRBJ2-7, with 9 bases that match TRBD1. After removal of 1 base from V and 6 bases from J, the junction contained 7 bases not matched to a gene. The CDR3 sequence is 15 residues long. Germline V lookup: CDR1 KGHSH, CDR2 LQKENI. CDR3 DNA: TGTGCCAGCTCACCACGGACAGGGGATTTAAGCGAGCAGTACTTC. Translation gives CASSPRTGDLSEQYF. Full variable domain (remainder filled in from reference TRBV18 and TRBJ2-7): NAGVMQNPRHLVRRRGQEARLRCSPMKGHSHVYWYRQLPEEGLKFMVYLQKENIIDESGMPKERFSAEFPKEGPSILRIQQVVRGDSAAYFCASSPRTGDLSEQYFGPGTRLTVT.

The chain links TRBV6-6 to TRBJ2-1, with 10 bases lining up with TRBD2. With V trimmed by 0 bases and J by 8 bases, 4 bases remained unmatched. CDR1 and CDR2 from the germline V gene are MNHNY and SVGAGI (reference sequence). The CDR3 consists of 15 residues. This CDR3 reads CASSYSSGRGDEQFF. CDR3 nucleotide sequence: TGTGCCAGCAGTTACTCAAGCGGGAGGGGCGATGAGCAGTTCTTC.

The chain links TRBV5-1 to TRBJ2-3; D gene uncertain. The germline V gene has CDR1 SGHRS and CDR2 YFSETQ. Between the trimmed V and J ends, which lost 0 bases and 5 bases, there was a span of 7 bases. This CDR3 has 13 residues. CDR3: CASSLVGVDTQYF. The CDR3 nucleotides read TGCGCCAGCAGCTTGGTAGGAGTAGATACGCAGTATTTT.

This chain connects TRBV6-5 to TRBJ1-2; no definite D call. The CDR3 runs 13 residues. CDR1 is MNHEY and CDR2 is SVGAGI in the germline V gene. Trimming left V 6 bases short and J 2 bases short, with 10 bases between. The CDR3 spells CASSLTTNYGYTF. In nucleotides, the CDR3 is TGTGCCAGCAGCTTGACTACCAACTATGGCTACACCTTC.

This chain uses TRBV19 with TRBJ2-7, with TRBD2 identical over 10 bases. The CDR3 runs to 15 residues. From germline, CDR1 is LNHDA and CDR2 SQIVND (reference sequence). Trimming cost V 7 bases and J 2 bases; bases outside gene matches: 8. For the CDR3, the DNA is TGTGCCAGTAATGTAGCGGGAGGCCACACCTACGAGCAGTACTTC. It translates to CASNVAGGHTYEQYF.

V usage is TRBV6-4 and J usage is TRBJ2-1, with 8 bases aligning to TRBD2. J lost 2 bases, V lost 0 bases, and 3 bases had no gene match. Germline V gives CDR1 MRHNA, CDR2 SNTAGT. The CDR3 contains 16 residues. The CDR3 protein is CASSDSGREAYNEQFF. As DNA, the CDR3 is TGTGCCAGCAGTGACTCAGGGCGGGAGGCCTACAATGAGCAGTTCTTC.

V and J are TRBV7-9 and TRBJ2-3; D is perhaps TRBD2 (7 bases). With 0 bases removed from V and 5 bases from J, the gap between germline ends came to 9 bases. Germline loops: CDR1 SEHNR, CDR2 FQNEAQ (reference sequence). The CDR3 runs 14 residues. The CDR3 region has the DNA TGTGCCAGCAGCTTAGCGGGAGGGGGAGATACGCAGTATTTT. Amino acids: CASSLAGGGDTQYF. Combining the CDR3 with reference TRBV7-9 and TRBJ2-3 gives the whole variable domain DTGVSQNPRHKITKRGQNVTFRCDPISEHNRLYWYRQTLGQGPEFLTYFQNEAQLEKSRLLSDRFSAERPKGSFSTLEIQRTEQGDSAMYLCASSLAGGGDTQYFGPGTRLTVL.

J is TRBJ1-2 and V is TRBV27; 7 nucleotides line up with TRBD1. V lost 7 bases and J lost 3; bases outside the gene matches: 14. The germline V gene has CDR1 MNHEY and CDR2 SMNVEV (reference sequence). CDR3 length equals 16 residues. The CDR3 here is CASTPLGGQGDYGYTF. CDR3 nucleotides: TGTGCCAGCACCCCTCTCGGTGGGCAGGGGGACTATGGCTACACCTTC.

V usage is TRBV10-3 and J usage is TRBJ2-3, with TRBD2 as a possible D gene (5 bases). The CDR3 runs to 14 residues. Trimming removed 4 bases from V and 2 bases from J, with 10 bases in between. CDR1 is ENHRY and CDR2 is SYGVKD in the germline V gene. CDR3 bases: TGTGCCATCAGTGTCCGGGAATTCACAGATACGCAGTATTTT. This gives the protein CAISVREFTDTQYF.

The CDR3 region has the DNA TGTGCCAGTAGTATAGCAGGGGGCGCTGACTATGGCTACACCTTC. This encodes CASSIAGGADYGYTF. The rearrangement uses TRBV19 and TRBJ1-2; 8 bases align to TRBD1. Germline V gene data show CDR1 as LNHDA and CDR2 as SQIVND (reference sequence). The CDR3 is made up of 15 amino acids. J gave up 3 bases and V 1 base, and 4 bases lay outside the gene matches.

This chain uses TRBV5-5 with TRBJ1-4, with D perhaps matching TRBD1 (5 bases). The CDR3 is 16 residues long. Germline CDR1 is SGHKS and CDR2 is YYEKEE (reference sequence). Trimming left V 0 bases short and J 3 bases short, with 12 bases between. The CDR3 loop reads CASSLGGPWANEKLFF. The CDR3 coding sequence is TGTGCCAGCAGCTTGGGGGGCCCGTGGGCTAATGAAAAACTGTTTTTT. The variable domain in full, completed from reference TRBV5-5 and TRBJ1-4, reads DAGVTQSPTHLIKTRGQQVTLRCSPISGHKSVSWYQQVLGQGPQFIFQYYEKEERGRGNFPDRFSARQFPNYSSELNVNALLLGDSALYLCASSLGGPWANEKLFFGSGTQLSVL.

Turning to this clone: The junction and the germline gene differ at one end; a read error may be behind it. CDR3 sequence reads: CSASLAGGAGHF. Written as DNA, the CDR3 is TGCAGTGCTAGTCTAGCGGGAGGCGCGGGGCACTTC. V is TRBV20-1 and J is TRBJ2-7; 11 nucleotides line up with TRBD2. Per germline, CDR1 DFQATT and CDR2 SNEGSKA (reference sequence). The CDR3 covers 12 residues.